Shown below are 5 T cell receptor beta chains from a single sample sequenced in a study of blood T cell repertoires in COVID-19. Here immunoSEQ multiplex PCR was the method, and the copy in TCRdb shows in-frame clones only, minus some. The data show over 250,000 clones, 87% seen once. Sample: peripheral blood. These receptors all come from a woman aged 45-59 years with acute or convalescent COVID-19.

The chain employs TRBV9 and TRBJ2-4; no firm D call. CDR1 is SGDLS and CDR2 is YYNGEE in the germline V gene. The CDR3 is 12 amino acids. Trimming took 4 bases from V and 6 from J, leaving 8 bases between them. The CDR3 loop reads CASSSPLNIQYF. CDR3 bases: TGTGCCAGCAGCTCTCCCTTAAACATTCAGTACTTC.

This sequence joins TRBV7-8 and TRBJ2-1, with 8 bases aligning to TRBD2. J gave up 4 bases and V 5 bases, and 7 bases lay outside the gene matches. Per the germline V gene, CDR1 is SGHVS and CDR2 is FQNEAQ. The CDR3 contains 15 residues. CDR3 in DNA: TGTGCCAGCAGCCCGGGGGGCGGGAGGTACAATGAGCAGTTCTTC. Translating it yields CASSPGGGRYNEQFF.

This chain's CDR3 is CASSLGQGGNTEAFF. CDR3 in DNA: TGTGCCAGCAGCCTAGGACAGGGGGGGAACACTGAAGCTTTCTTT. This chain connects TRBV7-3 to TRBJ1-1, with 10 bases that match TRBD1. V shed 5 bases and J 1 base; nucleotides not matched to a gene: 4. The CDR3 is 15 residues long. Germline V gene data show CDR1 as SGHTA and CDR2 as FQGTGA.

The CDR3 is CASSLYGGGSTEAFF. The CDR3 DNA reads TGTGCCAGCAGTTTATACGGGGGCGGGAGCACTGAAGCTTTCTTT. This chain links TRBV28 with TRBJ1-1, with D possibly matching TRBD1 (6 bases). CDR1 is MDHEN, CDR2 SYDVKM, per germline. The CDR3 length is 15 residues. V dropped 1 base and J dropped 4 bases, with 13 bases sitting between them.

The chain employs TRBV18 and TRBJ2-3; D gene uncertain. Trimming removed 4 bases at V and 4 bases at J, with 6 bases between. Per the germline V gene, CDR1 is KGHSH and CDR2 is LQKENI. This CDR3 has 12 residues. CDR3 sequence (DNA): TGTGCCAGCTCACGTGGAGCAGATACGCAGTATTTT. It encodes CASSRGADTQYF.